One T cell receptor (beta chain) is described in this entry. The sample originates from a study of blood T cell repertoires in COVID-19. In the source study's methods: Reference gene primer amplification gave estimated nucleated cell counts. The assay was immunoSEQ multiplex PCR, and TCRdb's table has in-frame clones only and misses some. The D gene and trimming were derived from the DNA, and the V and J assignments and clone size from that table. The sample has roughly 120,000 clones; roughly 90% are singletons. This clonotype originated in a man aged 45-65 years with active COVID-19. The specimen was peripheral blood.

CDR3 nucleotide sequence: TGTGCCACCGAAGGGTCGCGGGACTATGGCTACACCTTC. It encodes CATEGSRDYGYTF. The gene calls are TRBV24-1 and TRBJ1-2; no definite D call. V dropped 9 bases and J dropped 3 bases, with 13 bases sitting between them. The CDR3 covers 13 residues. Germline V gives CDR1 KGHDR, CDR2 SFDVKD.